The 22 T cell receptor beta chains below all came from one sample that was sequenced in a study of cytomegalovirus exposure and HLA in healthy donors. Primers included in the PCR were 60 Vbeta and 13 Jbeta primers. Sequencing used immunoSEQ multiplex PCR; TCRdb keeps in-frame clones, though not all of them. The sample lists 200,000 or so clones; around 80% were seen once. The material sequenced was PBMCs. These receptors were taken from a woman aged 18-29 years in good health and CMV-seropositive.

The gene calls are TRBV19 and TRBJ1-5, with D uncertain. Trimming cost V 5 bases and J 3 bases, with 5 bases left between them. The CDR3 contains 12 residues. Germline V gene lookup returns CDR1 LNHDA and CDR2 SQIVND (reference sequence). The CDR3 region has the DNA TGTGCCAGTAGTTTCTTCAATCAGCCCCAGCATTTT. Amino acids: CASSFFNQPQHF.

This rearrangement joins TRBV7-3 to TRBJ1-1; the D gene is possibly TRBD1 (6 bases). V lost 7 bases and J 3 bases, leaving 12 bases between the germline ends. CDR1 SGHTA and CDR2 FQGTGA come from the germline V gene. There are 13 residues in the CDR3. The CDR3 DNA reads as TGTGCCAGCAAGAGGGGGTTGGACACTGAAGCTTTCTTT. It yields the protein CASKRGLDTEAFF.

The V gene is TRBV28, the J gene TRBJ1-2; D is undetermined. The CDR3 is made up of 13 amino acids. Germline lookup yields CDR1 MDHEN and CDR2 SYDVKM. Trimming removed 2 bases at V and 1 base at J, with 5 bases between. DNA of the CDR3: TGTGCCAGCAGTTTACGGGGTAACTATGGCTACACCTTC. Translation: CASSLRGNYGYTF.

By share, this clone counts as medium-sized. This chain links TRBV7-9 with TRBJ2-7, with TRBD1 matching over 7 bases. J lost 2 bases, V lost 1 base, and 11 bases had no gene match. Germline CDR1 is SEHNR and CDR2 is FQNEAQ (reference sequence). The CDR3 is made up of 17 amino acids. CDR3 region: CASSLEHSAGGAYEQYF. The CDR3 DNA follows: TGTGCCAGCAGCTTAGAGCATTCGGCAGGGGGAGCCTACGAGCAGTACTTC. Variable domain in full (rest from reference TRBV7-9 and TRBJ2-7): DTGVSQNPRHKITKRGQNVTFRCDPISEHNRLYWYRQTLGQGPEFLTYFQNEAQLEKSRLLSDRFSAERPKGSFSTLEIQRTEQGDSAMYLCASSLEHSAGGAYEQYFGPGTRLTVT.

This clone has only one observation. The chain carries TRBV7-3 and TRBJ1-5; tentatively, D is TRBD1 (5 bases). The CDR3 sequence is 14 residues long. The germline V and J ends were trimmed by 2 bases and 4 bases, with 9 bases remaining between them. The germline gives CDR1 SGHTA, CDR2 FQGTGA. The CDR3 coding sequence is TGTGCCAGCAGCTTAGGGGGGAGGAATCAGCCCCAGCATTTT. It is translated as CASSLGGRNQPQHF.

CDR3 sequence reads: CGGGGSSYEQYF. For the CDR3, the DNA is TGCGGGGGGGGAGGGTCCTCCTACGAGCAGTACTTC. This sequence joins TRBV29-1 and TRBJ2-7; 7 nucleotides agree with TRBD2. Germline V gene lookup returns CDR1 SQVTM and CDR2 ANQGSEA. The CDR3 spans 12 residues.

The V call is TRBV6-5, the J call TRBJ1-5; the match to TRBD1 covers 10 bases. CDR1 is MNHEY, CDR2 SVGAGI, per germline. V was pared by 6 bases and J by 6 bases, with 8 bases of the junction left unmatched. The CDR3 runs 15 residues. The CDR3 sequence: CASREAGTGVQPQHF. The CDR3 nucleotides are TGTGCCAGCAGGGAGGCCGGGACAGGGGTTCAGCCCCAGCATTTT.

The V and J genes are TRBV7-3 and TRBJ1-1, with 10 bases lining up with TRBD1. CDR3 length: 15 amino acids. Germline CDR1 reads SGHTA; CDR2 reads FQGTGA. J gave up 5 bases and V 5 bases, and 8 bases lay outside the gene matches. Written as DNA, the CDR3 is TGTGCCAGCAGCCCCGGACAGGGGGGGCTTACTGAAGCTTTCTTT. Its translation is CASSPGQGGLTEAFF. The full variable domain, completed using reference TRBV7-3 and TRBJ1-1, is GAGVSQTPSNKVTEKGKYVELRCDPISGHTALYWYRQSLGQGPEFLIYFQGTGAADDSGLPNDRFFAVRPEGSVSTLKIQRTERGDSAVYLCASSPGQGGLTEAFFGQGTRLTVV.

V is TRBV7-6 and J is TRBJ2-6, with 8 positions matching TRBD1. Unmatched junction bases numbered 1, after V lost 1 base and J lost 5 bases. CDR1 and CDR2 from the germline V gene are SGHVS and FNYEAQ. The CDR3 spans 15 residues. The CDR3 sequence: CASSLGQGRANVLTF. The CDR3 DNA is TGTGCCAGCAGCTTAGGACAGGGGAGGGCCAACGTCCTGACTTTC.

The chain is built from TRBV11-3 and TRBJ2-7, with D unresolved. The CDR3 has 17 residues. CDR1 SGHNT and CDR2 YENEEA come from the germline V gene. The ends were cut back, 1 base at V and 1 base at J, with 17 bases in the middle. CDR3 nucleotide sequence: TGTGCCAGCAGCTTAGGTGAATCGGGTTATCATTCCTACGAGCAGTACGTC. This translates into CASSLGESGYHSYEQYV.

The chain joins TRBV19 to TRBJ1-1; D unclear. This CDR3 region has 14 residues. Trimming pared 0 bases from V and 2 bases from J, leaving 7 bases between. Germline assignment: CDR1 LNHDA and CDR2 SQIVND (reference sequence). The CDR3, as DNA: TGTGCCAGTAGTATAGAAGCGTCCAACACTGAAGCTTTCTTT. Translated, it gives CASSIEASNTEAFF.

The chain carries TRBV12-5 and TRBJ2-7; TRBD2 matches 14 bases. The CDR3 length is 15 residues. The V gene's germline CDR1 is LGHNT and CDR2 FRNRAP. The V and J ends lost 2 bases and 6 bases, in that order; junction bases with no gene match: 3. The CDR3 nucleotides are TGTGCTAGTGGTTTGAGACTAGCGGGGGGGCCCGAGCAGTACTTC. Translating gives CASGLRLAGGPEQYF.

The chain carries TRBV27 and TRBJ2-1; 9 bases are shared with TRBD1. V lost 2 bases, J lost 3 bases, and 2 bases stayed unmatched. This CDR3 has 15 residues. In germline, CDR1 is MNHEY, CDR2 SMNVEV (reference sequence). The DNA for the CDR3 is TGTGCCAGCAGTTTAACGGGACAGGGCTACAATGAGCAGTTCTTC. Its protein product is CASSLTGQGYNEQFF.

This chain connects TRBV6-5 to TRBJ1-2; 7 bases agree with TRBD1. Germline V gene sequence: CDR1 MNHEY, CDR2 SVGAGI. The CDR3 loop spans 14 amino acids. CDR3 coding DNA: TGTGCGGCAGGGGGTTCCAAAACTAACTATGGCTACACCTTC. Protein product: CAAGGSKTNYGYTF.

The chain combines TRBV2 with TRBJ1-5, with 7 bases that match TRBD1. After removal of 11 bases from V and 3 bases from J, the junction contained 4 bases not matched to a gene. CDR1 is SNHLY and CDR2 is FYNNEI in the germline V gene. The CDR3 runs to 12 residues. The CDR3 nucleotides read TGTGCCGGGGGACAGCTCAATCAGCCCCAGCATTTT. Translation: CAGGQLNQPQHF.

This chain uses TRBV19 with TRBJ1-1, with D hard to call. This CDR3 spans 14 amino acids. The germline V and J ends were trimmed by 1 base and 3 bases, with 9 bases remaining between them. Germline lookup yields CDR1 LNHDA and CDR2 SQIVND (reference sequence). CDR3: CASSIGSSDTEAFF. The CDR3 DNA reads TGTGCCAGTAGTATAGGTTCTTCTGACACTGAAGCTTTCTTT.

This clone appeared a few times. The chain links TRBV30 to TRBJ1-2, with 8 bases fitting TRBD1. The V gene end was trimmed by 5 bases and the J gene end by 8 bases; junction bases not matched to a gene: 19. CDR1 and CDR2 (germline): GTSNPN, SVGIG (reference sequence). This CDR3 has 16 residues. DNA of the CDR3: TGTGCCTGGGGCTACGGGTTCAGGGGGCCCTTAGGAGGCTACACCTTC. Translation: CAWGYGFRGPLGGYTF.

This chain links TRBV5-4 with TRBJ1-1; TRBD1 agrees at 7 bases. This CDR3 contains 15 residues. Germline lookup yields CDR1 SGHNT and CDR2 YYREEE (reference sequence). V was clipped by 0 bases and J by 5 bases; unmatched bases: 7. For the CDR3, the DNA is TGTGCCAGCAGCTTGGAATCAGGGGGGAGGACTGAAGCTTTCTTT. Its translation is CASSLESGGRTEAFF.

V and J are TRBV4-1 and TRBJ2-5; 8 positions agree with TRBD1. V was clipped by 4 bases and J by 5 bases; unmatched bases: 3. This CDR3 is built from 13 residues. Germline loops: CDR1 MGHRA, CDR2 YSYEKL. The CDR3 nucleotides read TGCGCCAGCAGCCCGCGGACAGGGGAGACCCAGTACTTC. As protein: CASSPRTGETQYF.

For the CDR3, the DNA is TGTGCCAGCAGCTCCGTTCCGGGACTGCCCCCCCAGTACTTC. Amino acids: CASSSVPGLPPQYF. The chain uses TRBV7-2 and TRBJ2-5; D is possibly TRBD2 (6 bases). Trimming left V 4 bases short and J 9 bases short, with 18 bases between. CDR3 size: 14 residues. Germline V gives CDR1 SGHTA, CDR2 FQGNSA.

The chain joins TRBV5-6 to TRBJ2-7; a possible D gene is TRBD1 (6 bases). Trimming cost V 5 bases and J 3 bases, with 12 bases left between them. CDR3 length: 13 amino acids. Germline V lookup: CDR1 SGHDT, CDR2 YYEEEE. The CDR3 nucleotides are TGTGCCAGCAGACGCGGACAGTTCTACGAGCAGTACTTC. Protein: CASRRGQFYEQYF.

This chain connects TRBV28 to TRBJ1-2; possibly TRBD1 for D (5 bases). V was clipped by 7 bases and J by 4 bases, with 16 bases between them. The germline gives CDR1 MDHEN, CDR2 SYDVKM. The CDR3 extends over 14 amino acids. DNA of the CDR3: TGTGCCAGCATCGAGGATGGTAGGGGCTATGGCTACACCTTC. Protein product: CASIEDGRGYGYTF.